This TCR beta chain derives from a study of vaccination effects on CD4 cells after COVID-19. Sequencing followed a ViraFEST assay step that expanded antigen-specific CD4+ T cells with viral peptide pools. Culture lasted approximately 10 days before CD4+ T cell isolation. The study found no prior SARS-CoV-2 infection in the vaccine recipients, who tested negative for nucleocapsid antibodies. Points from the study as a whole: By a late point after vaccination, infection- and vaccine-induced clones had shrunk markedly through clonal contraction.

Clones were sequenced by immunoSEQ multiplex PCR, and TCRdb holds only the in-frame ones, with some missing. The sample lists about 27,000 clones; 73% were seen once. Germline CDR1 is SGHRS and CDR2 is YFSETQ. Trimming cost V 0 bases and J 7 bases, with 14 bases left between them. The CDR3 is 15 amino acids. With regard to this clone: What it binds is not known.

This chain connects TRBV5-1 to TRBJ1-5; D not certain. The material sequenced was CD4+ T cells from PBMCs cultured with HCoV-NL63 spike peptides, taken before COVID-19 vaccination. The sequence was collected from a human donor who received a COVID-19 vaccine. The CDR3 DNA sequence: TGCGCCAGCAGCTTGGGGACCGGGAGAGAGCAGCCCCAGCATTTT. It encodes CASSLGTGREQPQHF.